This TCR beta chain was sequenced in a study of Ad26.COV2.S vaccination and SARS-CoV-2 variants. Turning to the study itself: Each vaccinee took Ad26.COV2.S intramuscularly, once or twice 56 days apart. Notes on the study in general: Vaccinees displayed broader spike-specific TCR repertoires than placebo recipients. The authors reported substantial breadth in spike-specific CD8+ and CD4+ T cell responses after vaccination.

This sample's treatment: roughly 19 received Ad26.COV2.S at low or high dose, single or two shots; 5 received placebo; per-sample allocation not given. On day 63 after the first injection, vaccine and placebo recipients gave samples. This Boston cohort included adults aged 18-55 years. This table comes from immunoSEQ multiplex PCR, and its TCRdb copy is limited to in-frame clones, with some not included. The data contain about 390,000 clones, about nine tenths of them singletons. Details on this clone: The antigen is undetermined.

The CDR3 loop spans 10 amino acids. Trimming left V 5 bases short and J 9 bases short, with 5 bases between. Looked up from germline, CDR1 is LNHDA and CDR2 is SQIVND (reference sequence). The receptor comes from a person between 18 and 65 years old who received the Ad26.COV2.S COVID-19 vaccine or a placebo. The sample was peripheral blood, taken in a trial of Ad26.COV2.S vaccine versus placebo. The chain couples TRBV19 to TRBJ2-4; D remains unclear. The CDR3 protein is CASSGPIQYF. The CDR3 bases are TGTGCCAGTAGTGGCCCCATTCAGTACTTC.